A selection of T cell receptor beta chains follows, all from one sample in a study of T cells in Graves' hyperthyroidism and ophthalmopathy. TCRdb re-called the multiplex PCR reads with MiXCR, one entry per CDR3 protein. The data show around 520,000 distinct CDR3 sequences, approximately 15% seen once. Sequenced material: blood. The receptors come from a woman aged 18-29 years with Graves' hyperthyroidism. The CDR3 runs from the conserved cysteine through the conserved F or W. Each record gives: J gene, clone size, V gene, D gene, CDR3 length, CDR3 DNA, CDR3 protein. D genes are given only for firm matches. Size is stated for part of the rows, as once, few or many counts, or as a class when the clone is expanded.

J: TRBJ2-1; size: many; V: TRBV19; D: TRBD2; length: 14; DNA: TGTGCCAGTAGTATAGATCAGCGGGAAAGTGAGCAGTTCTTC; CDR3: CASSIDQRESEQFF
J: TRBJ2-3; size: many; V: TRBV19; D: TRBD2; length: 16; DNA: TGTGCCAGTGGTCGCGGGGGGAGGCCAAACACAGATACGCAGTATTTT; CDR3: CASGRGGRPNTDTQYF
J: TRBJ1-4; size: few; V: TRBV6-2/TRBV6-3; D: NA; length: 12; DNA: TGTGCCAGCGGGGGGGAGTTGGAAAAACTGTTTTTT; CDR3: CASGGELEKLFF
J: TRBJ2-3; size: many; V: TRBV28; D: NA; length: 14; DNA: TGTGCCAGCAGGCCTGCGGGGCTGGCAGATACGCAGTATTTT; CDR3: CASRPAGLADTQYF
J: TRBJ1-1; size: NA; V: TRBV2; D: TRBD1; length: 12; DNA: TGTGCCAGCACCGGACAGGGCACTGAAGCTTTCTTT; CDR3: CASTGQGTEAFF
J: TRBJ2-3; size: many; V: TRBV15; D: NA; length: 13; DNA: TGTGCCACCAGCAGAGGACAGCCAGATACGCAGTATTTT; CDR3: CATSRGQPDTQYF
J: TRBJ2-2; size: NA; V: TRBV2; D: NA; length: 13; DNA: TGTGCCAGCACAGGGGCCCCGGTTGGGGAGCTGTTTTTT; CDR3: CASTGAPVGELFF
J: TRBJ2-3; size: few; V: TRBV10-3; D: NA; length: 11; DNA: TGTGCCATCAGTGGTTCGGATACGCAGTATTTT; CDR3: CAISGSDTQYF
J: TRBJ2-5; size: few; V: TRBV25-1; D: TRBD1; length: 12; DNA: TGTGCCAGCAGTGAGTTCCTACAGGGGTGGTACTTC; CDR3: CASSEFLQGWYF
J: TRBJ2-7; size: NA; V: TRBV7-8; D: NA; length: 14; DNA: TGTGCCAGCAGCCCCCTGTGGGTGTCCTACGAGCAGTACTTC; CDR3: CASSPLWVSYEQYF
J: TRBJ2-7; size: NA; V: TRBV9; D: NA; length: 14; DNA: TGTGCCAGCAGCCCCTCGGAGGGCAATTACGAGCAGTACTTC; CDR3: CASSPSEGNYEQYF
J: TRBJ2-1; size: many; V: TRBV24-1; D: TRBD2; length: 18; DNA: TGTGCCACCAGTGATTCCCTCGTGACTAGCGGGAGGGCAAGTGAGCAGTTCTTC; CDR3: CATSDSLVTSGRASEQFF
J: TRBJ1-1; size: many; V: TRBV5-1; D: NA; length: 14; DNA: TGCGCCAGCAGCATAGGGCGGTGGAACACTGAAGCTTTCTTT; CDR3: CASSIGRWNTEAFF
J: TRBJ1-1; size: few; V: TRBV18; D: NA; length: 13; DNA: TGTGCCAGCCCTAAGGCGGGGGGCACTGAAGCTTTCTTT; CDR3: CASPKAGGTEAFF
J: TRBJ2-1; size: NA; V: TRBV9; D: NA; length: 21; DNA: TGTGCCAGCAGCGTCTCCGAAGGGGGCCGGAGGATGGGGGGATCCTACAATGAGCAGTTCTTC; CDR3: CASSVSEGGRRMGGSYNEQFF
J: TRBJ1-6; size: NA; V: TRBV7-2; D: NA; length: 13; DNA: TGTGCCAGCCAGCGGCAGGGCGTTTTCGTCCTCCACTTT; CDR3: CASQRQGVFVLHF
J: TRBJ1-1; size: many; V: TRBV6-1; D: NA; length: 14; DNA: TGTGCCAGCAGCTTAGTGGGGGGCATGACTGAAGCTTTCTTT; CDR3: CASSLVGGMTEAFF
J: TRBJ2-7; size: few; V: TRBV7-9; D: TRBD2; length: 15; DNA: TGTGCCAGCAGCTTTCATAGCGGGAGCTCCTACGAGCAGTACTTC; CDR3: CASSFHSGSSYEQYF
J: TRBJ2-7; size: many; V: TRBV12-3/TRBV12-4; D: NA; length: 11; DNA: TGTGCCAGCAGTAAGAGCGGCGAGCAGTACTTC; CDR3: CASSKSGEQYF
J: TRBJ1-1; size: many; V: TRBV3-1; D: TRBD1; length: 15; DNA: TGTGCCAGCAGCCCGGACAGGGGGCGAAGGACTGAAGCTTTCTTT; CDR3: CASSPDRGRRTEAFF